This TCR beta chain appears in the sequencing data of a study of blood T cell repertoires in COVID-19. Across the whole study: Collection of acute and convalescent COVID-19 samples took place in the United States, Italy and Spain. Sources were T cells, B-cell-depleted T cells, or PBMCs; the material itself was cDNA or gDNA.

Germline assignment: CDR1 LGHNA and CDR2 YNFKEQ. Trimming shortened V by 0 bases and J by 2 bases, and 10 bases separated the two germline ends. This CDR3 spans 15 amino acids. This clone occurred a few times. Method: immunoSEQ multiplex PCR; TCRdb's copy keeps in-frame clones and lacks some. The repertoire holds over 350,000 clones, roughly 89% seen once, with 4.3% in the top ten. The chain joins TRBV4-2 to TRBJ1-1; the D is unclear. The source material was peripheral blood. This clonotype was obtained from a woman aged 25 to 39 with acute or convalescent COVID-19. The CDR3 region is CASSQEAGYNTEAFF. CDR3 coding DNA: TGTGCCAGCAGCCAAGAGGCGGGCTACAACACTGAAGCTTTCTTT.